The 23 T cell receptor beta chains in this list originate from one sample, sequenced in a study of early T cells in non-severe SARS-CoV-2 infection. TCRdb itself ran the 5' RACE reads through MiXCR, one entry per CDR3 protein. The sample shows tens of thousands of distinct CDR3 sequences, around a sixth of them seen only once. Sequencing used whole blood. These receptors were obtained from an adult who was a healthcare worker with PCR-confirmed SARS-CoV-2 infection or an uninfected control (not recorded which).

This clonotype turned up a few times. V usage is TRBV30 and J usage is TRBJ1-1, with unresolved D. Trimming stripped 4 bases from V and 1 base from J, with 10 bases between. Per germline, CDR1 GTSNPN and CDR2 SVGIG (reference sequence). This CDR3 is 13 amino acids long. The CDR3 reads CAWTETPNTEAFF. In DNA form, the CDR3 reads TGTGCCTGGACAGAGACTCCGAACACTGAAGCTTTCTTT.

V and J are TRBV11-3 and TRBJ1-1; D is perhaps TRBD1 (5 bases). Germline V gene sequence: CDR1 SGHNT, CDR2 YENEEA. CDR3 size: 15 residues. The ends were cut back, 2 bases at V and 3 bases at J, with 13 bases in the middle. CDR3 sequence reads: CASSLTRVFDTEAFF. DNA of the CDR3: TGTGCCAGCAGCTTAACCAGGGTCTTTGACACTGAAGCTTTCTTT.

This clonotype was recorded a few times. The chain is built from TRBV19 and TRBJ1-4; D gene unclear. The ends were cut back, 10 bases at V and 3 bases at J, with 18 bases in the middle. CDR1 and CDR2 from the germline V gene are LNHDA and SQIVND (reference sequence). CDR3 length equals 15 residues. Here the CDR3 DNA reads TGTGCCACGTCGATCCCCATAGGCGCTAATGAAAAACTGTTTTTT. It specifies CATSIPIGANEKLFF.

This chain uses TRBV27 with TRBJ1-1, with D maybe TRBD1 (5 bases). The CDR3 runs to 15 residues. V gave up 2 bases and J gave up 6 bases, with 16 bases separating them. Germline loops: CDR1 MNHEY, CDR2 SMNVEV (reference sequence). In nucleotides, the CDR3 is TGTGCCAGCAGTTTACCAGGCCGGGACGTCGCTGAAGCTTTCTTT. Its protein product is CASSLPGRDVAEAFF.

This clonotype was counted at least ten times. This chain joins TRBV7-3 and TRBJ2-6, with 9 positions matching TRBD1. Germline CDR1 and CDR2: SGHTA and FQGTGA. After removal of 5 bases from V and 1 base from J, the junction contained 3 bases not matched to a gene. The CDR3 is 16 amino acids. The chain's CDR3 is CASSPGTGSGANVLTF. DNA for the CDR3: TGTGCCAGCAGCCCAGGGACAGGGTCTGGGGCCAACGTCCTGACTTTC. Combining the CDR3 with reference TRBV7-3 and TRBJ2-6 gives the whole variable domain GAGVSQTPSNKVTEKGKYVELRCDPISGHTALYWYRQSLGQGPEFLIYFQGTGAADDSGLPNDRFFAVRPEGSVSTLKIQRTERGDSAVYLCASSPGTGSGANVLTFGAGSRLTVL.

The chain combines TRBV27 with TRBJ2-1; the D is unclear. V lost 4 bases and J 0 bases, leaving 10 bases between the germline ends. Per the germline V gene, CDR1 is MNHEY and CDR2 is SMNVEV (reference sequence). The CDR3 sequence is 15 residues long. As DNA, the CDR3 is TGTGCCAGCAGTTCCCTGCTGAGCTCCTACAATGAGCAGTTCTTC. Amino acid sequence: CASSSLLSSYNEQFF.

This chain uses TRBV2 with TRBJ1-1; the D gene is possibly TRBD1 (6 bases). V was clipped by 7 bases and J by 0 bases, with 9 bases between them. CDR1 SNHLY and CDR2 FYNNEI come from the germline V gene. This CDR3 spans 13 amino acids. For the CDR3, the DNA is TGTGCCAGCAAGGGGGTACTGAACACTGAAGCTTTCTTT. Its translation is CASKGVLNTEAFF.

This clonotype has only a few counts. The chain combines TRBV6-1 with TRBJ1-5; unclear D gene. Germline assignment: CDR1 MNHNS and CDR2 SASEGT. The V end was cut by 4 bases, the J end by 0 bases, with 7 bases between. This CDR3 is 14 amino acids long. The CDR3 DNA is TGTGCCAGCAGTGCGGGCTATAGCAATCAGCCCCAGCATTTT. It specifies CASSAGYSNQPQHF.

Here the CDR3 DNA reads TGCAGTGCTAGAGTTTTTAGCGGGAGGGAGGCAGATACGCAGTATTTT. Translation gives CSARVFSGREADTQYF. The chain joins TRBV20-1 to TRBJ2-3; TRBD2 matches 11 bases. The CDR3 totals 16 residues. Germline V gene sequence: CDR1 DFQATT, CDR2 SNEGSKA (reference sequence). Losses at the gene ends were 1 base for V and 4 bases for J; bases not matched to a gene: 7.

This clonotype is medium-sized. The chain couples TRBV29-1 to TRBJ2-7, with D perhaps matching TRBD2 (6 bases). Germline CDR1 reads SQVTM; CDR2 reads ANQGSEA. The CDR3 consists of 11 residues. The V end lost 7 bases, the J end lost 3 bases, and 10 bases lay between the germline ends. The CDR3 is CSGGTGYEQYF. DNA for the CDR3: TGCAGCGGCGGGACTGGCTACGAGCAGTACTTC.

This clonotype has ten or more counts. The J gene is TRBJ1-2, the V gene TRBV29-1; unclear D gene. V lost 7 bases, J lost 5 bases, and 17 bases lay in between. This CDR3 contains 13 residues. Germline V gene sequence: CDR1 SQVTM, CDR2 ANQGSEA. The DNA of the CDR3 is TGCAGCGCCACCCTCCCGGGCAAGTATGGCTACACCTTC. It yields the protein CSATLPGKYGYTF.

V is TRBV28 and J is TRBJ1-2; no clear D gene. V gave up 6 bases and J gave up 6 bases, with 11 bases separating them. Germline loops: CDR1 MDHEN, CDR2 SYDVKM. This CDR3 spans 12 amino acids. The CDR3 region is CASRTAGDGYTF. The CDR3, as DNA: TGTGCCAGCAGGACGGCGGGAGATGGCTACACCTTC.

This clonotype appeared a few times. The chain joins TRBV29-1 to TRBJ2-2; 7 positions agree with TRBD1. J lost 8 bases, V lost 6 bases, and 15 bases had no gene match. CDR3 size: 15 residues. The germline V gene encodes CDR1 SQVTM and CDR2 ANQGSEA. The CDR3 nucleotides read TGCAGCGTCACCGTTTTGGGACAGAGGAGTGGGGAGCTGTTTTTT. This translates into CSVTVLGQRSGELFF.

The sample holds a few counts of this clonotype. At one of its ends the junction is not consistent with the germline gene, which may arise from a read error. This chain links TRBV3-1 with TRBJ2-1, with 11 bases that match TRBD2. Germline loops: CDR1 LGHDT, CDR2 YNNKEL (reference sequence). This CDR3 is built from 15 residues. CDR3 DNA sequence: TGTGCCAGCAGCCCCCCCTCTAGCGGGAGGACTCCCCACTCATTC. Residues: CASSPPSSGRTPHSF.

The chain uses TRBV2 and TRBJ2-3, with TRBD1 matching 7 bases. V gave up 7 bases and J gave up 2 bases; unmatched junction bases: 6. CDR3 size: 14 residues. Looked up from germline, CDR1 is SNHLY and CDR2 is FYNNEI. The CDR3 region has the DNA TGTGCCAGCATCATCCAGGGGGTCACAGATACGCAGTATTTT. Translating gives CASIIQGVTDTQYF.

The table lists this clonotype with a few counts. The chain links TRBV7-8 to TRBJ2-5; 8 bases map to TRBD1. This CDR3 region has 15 residues. Trimming took 4 bases from V and 3 from J; bases not matched to a gene: 7. Germline-derived CDR1 and CDR2 are SGHVS and FQNEAQ. The CDR3 protein is CASSSGQGIEETQYF. In nucleotides, the CDR3 is TGTGCCAGCAGCTCCGGACAGGGCATCGAAGAGACCCAGTACTTC.

V usage is TRBV5-6 and J usage is TRBJ2-7; D gene ambiguous. Trimming pared 0 bases from V and 1 base from J, leaving 5 bases between. Germline V CDR1 and CDR2: SGHDT, YYEEEE. The CDR3 has 13 amino acids. The CDR3 sequence: CASSLGASYEQYF. CDR3 coding DNA: TGTGCCAGCAGCTTGGGTGCGTCCTACGAGCAGTACTTC.

The rearrangement links TRBV3-1 to TRBJ1-2, with 9 bases matching TRBD1. Germline V gene sequence: CDR1 LGHDT, CDR2 YNNKEL (reference sequence). V was clipped by 6 bases and J by 6 bases; unmatched bases: 5. The length of the CDR3 is 13 residues. The chain's CDR3 is CASRVQGAHGYTF. The CDR3 region has the DNA TGTGCCAGCAGAGTACAGGGGGCCCATGGCTACACCTTC.

This sequence joins TRBV4-2 and TRBJ2-3; D is possibly TRBD1 or TRBD2 (5 bases each). Germline V CDR1 and CDR2: LGHNA, YNFKEQ. V was cut by 1 base and J by 4 bases, with 12 bases left in between. The length of the CDR3 is 15 residues. The CDR3 bases are TGTGCCAGCAGCCAAGGGGGGATGGTTGCAGATACGCAGTATTTT. It codes for CASSQGGMVADTQYF.

The chain employs TRBV28 and TRBJ2-6; 7 bases align to TRBD2. The CDR3 is 17 amino acids. Germline values: CDR1 MDHEN, CDR2 SYDVKM. J lost 0 bases, V lost 3 bases, and 5 bases had no gene match. The CDR3 protein is CASSLGGGFSGANVLTF. CDR3 coding DNA: TGTGCCAGCAGTTTGGGCGGGGGATTCTCTGGGGCCAACGTCCTGACTTTC. The complete variable domain, with remaining parts taken from reference TRBV28 and TRBJ2-6, reads DVKVTQSSRYLVKRTGEKVFLECVQDMDHENMFWYRQDPGLGLRLIYFSYDVKMKEKGDIPEGYSVSREKKERFSLILESASTNQTSMYLCASSLGGGFSGANVLTFGAGSRLTVL.

The table lists this clonotype with a few counts. The rearrangement links TRBV6-5 to TRBJ1-5, with D possibly TRBD1 on 5 matching bases. V gave up 5 bases and J gave up 6 bases, with 11 bases separating them. Germline-derived CDR1 and CDR2 are MNHEY and SVGAGI. The CDR3 is 13 amino acids. Written as DNA, the CDR3 is TGTGCCAGCAGTCCTAAGGGGAGTCAGCCCCAGCATTTT. Amino acids: CASSPKGSQPQHF.

This clonotype occurred many times. V is TRBV18 and J is TRBJ1-5; D call uncertain. The V end was cut by 3 bases, the J end by 4 bases, with 16 bases between. The CDR3 is 16 residues long. CDR1 and CDR2 from the germline V gene are KGHSH and LQKENI. CDR3 residues: CASSPSDPLRNQPQHF. DNA of the CDR3: TGTGCCAGCTCACCTTCGGACCCTCTGAGGAATCAGCCCCAGCATTTT.

J is TRBJ1-3 and V is TRBV11-2; D uncertain. Trimming took 1 base from V and 0 from J, leaving 7 bases between them. Per the germline V gene, CDR1 is SGHAT and CDR2 is FQNNGV. There are 15 residues in the CDR3. Here the CDR3 reads CASSLATDSGNTIYF. For the CDR3, the DNA is TGTGCCAGCAGCTTAGCTACCGACTCTGGAAACACCATATATTTT.